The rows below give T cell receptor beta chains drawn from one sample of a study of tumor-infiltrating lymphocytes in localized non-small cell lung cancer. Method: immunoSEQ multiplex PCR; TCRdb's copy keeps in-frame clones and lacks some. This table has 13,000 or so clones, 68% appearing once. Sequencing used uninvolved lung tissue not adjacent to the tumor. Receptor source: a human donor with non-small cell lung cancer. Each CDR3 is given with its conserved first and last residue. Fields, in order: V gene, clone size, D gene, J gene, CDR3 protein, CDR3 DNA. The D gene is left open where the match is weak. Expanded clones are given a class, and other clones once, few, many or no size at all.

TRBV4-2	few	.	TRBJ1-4	CASSQDWAAPNEKLFF	TGTGCCAGCAGCCAAGATTGGGCAGCCCCTAATGAAAAACTGTTTTTT
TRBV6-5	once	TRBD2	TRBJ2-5	CASSYLAGGGETQYF	TGTGCCAGCAGTTATTTAGCGGGGGGAGGGGAGACCCAGTACTTC
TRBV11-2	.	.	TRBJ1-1	CASSLRAMNTEAFF	TGTGCCAGCAGCTTAAGGGCCATGAACACTGAAGCTTTCTTT
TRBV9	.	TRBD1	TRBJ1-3	CASSVGQGVPGNTIYF	TGTGCCAGCAGCGTAGGACAGGGGGTCCCCGGAAACACCATATATTTT
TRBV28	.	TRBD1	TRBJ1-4	CASRTGAPTNEKLFF	TGTGCCAGCAGGACAGGGGCTCCAACTAATGAAAAACTGTTTTTT
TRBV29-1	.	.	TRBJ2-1	CSVDGSGDSYNEQFF	TGCAGCGTTGACGGTAGCGGAGACTCCTACAATGAGCAGTTCTTC
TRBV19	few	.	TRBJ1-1	CASSITWYSLNTEAFF	TGTGCCAGTAGTATAACTTGGTACAGCTTGAACACTGAAGCTTTCTTT
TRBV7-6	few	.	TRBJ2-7	CASSYKAGDDEQYF	TGTGCCAGCAGCTACAAGGCAGGGGACGACGAGCAGTACTTC
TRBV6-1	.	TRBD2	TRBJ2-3	CASRVTSGGGDTQYF	TGTGCCAGCAGGGTGACTAGCGGGGGGGGAGATACGCAGTATTTT
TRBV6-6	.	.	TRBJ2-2	CASSFSGNTGELFF	TGTGCCAGCAGTTTTAGCGGGAACACCGGGGAGCTGTTTTTT
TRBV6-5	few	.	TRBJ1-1	CASSYSFLGVSEAFF	TGTGCCAGCAGTTACTCCTTCCTTGGGGTTTCTGAAGCTTTCTTT
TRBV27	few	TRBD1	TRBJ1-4	CASSRGPTNEKLFF	TGTGCCAGCAGTAGGGGGCCCACTAATGAAAAACTGTTTTTT
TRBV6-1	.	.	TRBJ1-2	CASSVRDGNYGYTF	TGTGCCAGCAGTGTCCGGGACGGGAACTATGGCTACACCTTC
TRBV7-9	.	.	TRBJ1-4	CASGLQGNQNEKLFF	TGTGCCAGCGGTCTACAGGGCAATCAAAATGAAAAACTGTTTTTT
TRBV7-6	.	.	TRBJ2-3	CASSFGDTQYF	TGTGCCAGCAGCTTTGGAGATACGCAGTATTTT
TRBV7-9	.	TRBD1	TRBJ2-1	CASSITGGRNNEQFF	TGTGCCAGCAGCATAACAGGGGGCAGGAACAATGAGCAGTTCTTC
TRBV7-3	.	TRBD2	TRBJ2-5	CASSLSPAGALQETQYF	TGTGCCAGCAGCTTAAGCCCAGCGGGGGCCTTACAAGAGACCCAGTACTTC
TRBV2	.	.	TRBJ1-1	CASMDDLNTEAFF	TGTGCCAGCATGGATGACCTGAACACTGAAGCTTTCTTT
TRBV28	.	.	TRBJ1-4	CASTSWQGDNEKLFF	TGTGCCAGCACCTCGTGGCAGGGTGATAATGAAAAACTGTTTTTT
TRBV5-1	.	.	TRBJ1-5	CASSLGQAIDQPQHF	TGCGCCAGCAGCTTGGGACAGGCTATCGATCAGCCCCAGCATTTT
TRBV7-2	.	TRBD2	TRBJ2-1	CASSLGTSGYNEQFF	TGTGCCAGCAGTTTAGGAACTAGCGGCTACAATGAGCAGTTCTTC
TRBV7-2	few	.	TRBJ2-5	CASSLGHSGETQYF	TGTGCCAGCAGCTTAGGCCACAGTGGAGAGACCCAGTACTTC
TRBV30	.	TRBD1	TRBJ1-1	CAWNLGQIRTEAFF	TGTGCCTGGAACCTGGGACAGATAAGAACTGAAGCTTTCTTT
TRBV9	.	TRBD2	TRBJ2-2	CASSVTSENTGELFF	TGTGCCAGCAGCGTTACTAGCGAGAACACCGGGGAGCTGTTTTTT
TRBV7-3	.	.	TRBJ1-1	CASSQTGMNTEAFF	TGTGCCAGCAGCCAGACAGGTATGAACACTGAAGCTTTCTTT
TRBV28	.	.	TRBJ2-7	CASSLDSSYYEQYF	TGTGCCAGCAGTTTGGACAGTTCCTACTACGAGCAGTACTTC
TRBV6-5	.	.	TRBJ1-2	CVSSYRSGDGYTF	TGTGTCAGCAGTTACCGATCAGGGGACGGCTACACCTTC
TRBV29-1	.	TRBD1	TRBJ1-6	CSVDTGGGSPLHF	TGCAGCGTTGATACAGGGGGTGGTTCACCCCTCCACTTT
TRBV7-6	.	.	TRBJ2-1	CASSGVAGLYNEQFF	TGTGCCAGCAGCGGGGTGGCGGGGCTTTACAATGAGCAGTTCTTC
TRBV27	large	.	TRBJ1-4	CASSSTTESVTPGLFF	TGTGCCAGCAGTTCAACGACGGAGTCAGTGACCCCCGGACTGTTTTTT
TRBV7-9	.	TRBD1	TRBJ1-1	CASSFRQGAFF	TGTGCCAGCAGCTTCAGACAGGGAGCTTTCTTT
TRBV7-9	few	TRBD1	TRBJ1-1	CASSALQGSEAFF	TGTGCCAGCAGCGCCTTACAGGGGTCTGAAGCTTTCTTT
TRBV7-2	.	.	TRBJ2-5	CASSLGWGDFLETQYF	TGTGCCAGCAGCTTAGGTTGGGGGGACTTTCTTGAGACCCAGTACTTC
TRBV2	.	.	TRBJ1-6	CASSGGISYNSPLHF	TGTGCCAGCAGTGGGGGGATCTCCTATAATTCACCCCTCCACTTT
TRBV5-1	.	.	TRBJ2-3	CASSLTGSTDTQYF	TGCGCCAGCAGCTTGACGGGAAGCACAGATACGCAGTATTTT
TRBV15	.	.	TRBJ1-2	CATSRDPRGGGYTF	TGTGCCACCAGCAGAGATCCCAGGGGAGGTGGCTACACCTTC
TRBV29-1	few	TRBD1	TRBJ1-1	CSGYRQGANTEAFF	TGCAGCGGATACCGGCAGGGGGCAAACACTGAAGCTTTCTTT
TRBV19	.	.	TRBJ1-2	CASSIDLNGYTF	TGTGCCAGTAGTATAGATCTAAACGGCTACACCTTC
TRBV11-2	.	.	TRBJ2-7	CASSLGTAITREQYF	TGTGCCAGCAGCTTAGGGACAGCAATAACGCGAGAGCAGTACTTC
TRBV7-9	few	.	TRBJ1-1	CASSGQANTEAFF	TGTGCCAGCAGCGGTCAGGCTAACACTGAAGCTTTCTTT
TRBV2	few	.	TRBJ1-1	CASSVAGWGGGWAEAFF	TGTGCCAGCAGTGTCGCGGGTTGGGGGGGAGGCTGGGCTGAAGCTTTCTTT
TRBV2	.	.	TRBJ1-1	CASSYYYTEAFF	TGTGCCAGCAGTTACTACTACACTGAAGCTTTCTTT
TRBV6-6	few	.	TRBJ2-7	CASSSTGGQALYEQYF	TGTGCCAGCAGTTCCACGGGGGGCCAGGCCCTCTACGAGCAGTACTTC
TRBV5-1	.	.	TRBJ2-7	CASSLYGGGSSYEQYF	TGCGCCAGCAGCTTATATGGGGGCGGGAGCTCCTACGAGCAGTACTTC
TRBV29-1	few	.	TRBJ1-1	CSSNLGDTEAFF	TGCAGCTCCAATCTGGGGGACACTGAAGCTTTCTTT
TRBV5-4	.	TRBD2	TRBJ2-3	CASSLTSGGFADTQYF	TGTGCCAGCAGCTTGACGAGCGGGGGATTCGCAGATACGCAGTATTTT
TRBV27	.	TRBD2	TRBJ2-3	CASKWTSGGFDTQYF	TGTGCCAGCAAGTGGACTAGCGGGGGGTTCGATACGCAGTATTTT
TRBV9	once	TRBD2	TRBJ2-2	CASSNRAGGPNGELFF	TGTGCCAGCAGCAATAGAGCGGGGGGGCCGAACGGGGAGCTGTTTTTT
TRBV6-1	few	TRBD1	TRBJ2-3	CASSGMDRGTDTQYF	TGTGCCAGCAGTGGCATGGACAGGGGCACAGATACGCAGTATTTT
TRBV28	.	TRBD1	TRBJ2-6	CASSPVTGRNSFGANVLTF	TGTGCCAGCAGCCCCGTGACAGGGAGAAACTCTTTTGGGGCCAACGTCCTGACTTTC
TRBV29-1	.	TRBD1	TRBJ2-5	CSVDQGAETQYF	TGCAGCGTTGACCAGGGGGCGGAGACCCAGTACTTC
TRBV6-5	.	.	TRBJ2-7	CASSWGYEQYF	TGTGCCAGCAGTTGGGGTTACGAGCAGTACTTC
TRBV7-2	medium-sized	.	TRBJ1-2	CASSFQVEVGGYTF	TGTGCCAGCAGCTTCCAGGTAGAAGTCGGTGGCTACACCTTC
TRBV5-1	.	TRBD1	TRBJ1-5	CASSLQGDQPQHF	TGCGCCAGCAGCTTACAGGGGGATCAGCCCCAGCATTTT
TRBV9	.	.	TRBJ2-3	CASSVEQGRTDTQYF	TGTGCCAGCAGCGTAGAACAGGGACGCACAGATACGCAGTATTTT
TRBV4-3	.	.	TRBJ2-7	CASSQDITASYEQYF	TGCGCCAGCAGCCAAGATATCACAGCCTCCTACGAGCAGTACTTC
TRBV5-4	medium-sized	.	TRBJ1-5	CASSLQPGYNQPQHF	TGTGCCAGCAGCCTGCAGCCTGGCTACAATCAGCCCCAGCATTTT
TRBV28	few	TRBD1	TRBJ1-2	CASSPGQGDGYTF	TGTGCCAGCAGTCCTGGACAGGGGGATGGCTACACCTTC
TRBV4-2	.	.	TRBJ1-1	CASSQRDILRPEAFF	TGTGCCAGCAGCCAAAGGGACATTTTAAGACCTGAAGCTTTCTTT
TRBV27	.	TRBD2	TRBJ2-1	CASSLVAGFDNEQFF	TGTGCCAGCAGTTTAGTAGCGGGGTTTGACAATGAGCAGTTCTTC